The text below deals with one TCR beta chain. The data were taken from a study of blood T cell repertoires in COVID-19. The ends lost 4 bases at V and 9 bases at J; junction bases unmatched: 12. Germline CDR1 SGHRS, CDR2 YFSETQ. CDR3 length equals 14 residues. Clones were read by immunoSEQ multiplex PCR, and TCRdb kept only the in-frame ones, dropping some. The table records 160,000 or so clones, about four fifths of them present only once. This sequence joins TRBV5-1 and TRBJ2-7; 8 bases align to TRBD1. The receptor was isolated from a man in his 60s with active or convalescent COVID-19. Sequenced sample: peripheral blood. The CDR3 protein is CASSPGTGPTRQYF. The CDR3, as DNA: TGCGCCAGCAGCCCCGGGACAGGCCCTACGAGGCAGTACTTC.